This entry concerns a single TCR beta chain. What it recognizes is unknown. The conserved final phenylalanine or tryptophan is absent from the CDR3, which likely points to a read error. The CDR3 sequence is 17 residues long. After removal of 5 bases from V and 6 bases from J, the junction contained 20 bases not matched to a gene. From germline, CDR1 is SQVTM and CDR2 ANQGSEA. From the PCR reads, TCRdb called clonotypes with MiXCR, one entry per CDR3 protein. The data show about 630,000 distinct CDR3 sequences, 25% seen once. These data come from a study of molecular identifiers for immune sequencing clone quantification. Study-level findings and limits: Effector cells kept over 97% of their molecules in clones above 20 RNA copies, while naive cells kept under 1% there.

V and J are TRBV29-1 and TRBJ2-3, with TRBD2 identical over 7 bases. The source material was naive CD8+ T cells from blood, with Jurkat cell RNA spiked in. Subset meaning: FACS-sorted CD8+CD4-CCR7+CD45RA+ naive T cells. This receptor was obtained from a human donor in good health. Some libraries in this study had Jurkat cell RNA spiked in. CDR3 amino acids: CSVPAPGGLKSTDTQYL. Written as DNA, the CDR3 is TGCAGCGTTCCCGCCCCTGGGGGACTAAAGTCCACGGATACGCAGTATCTT.